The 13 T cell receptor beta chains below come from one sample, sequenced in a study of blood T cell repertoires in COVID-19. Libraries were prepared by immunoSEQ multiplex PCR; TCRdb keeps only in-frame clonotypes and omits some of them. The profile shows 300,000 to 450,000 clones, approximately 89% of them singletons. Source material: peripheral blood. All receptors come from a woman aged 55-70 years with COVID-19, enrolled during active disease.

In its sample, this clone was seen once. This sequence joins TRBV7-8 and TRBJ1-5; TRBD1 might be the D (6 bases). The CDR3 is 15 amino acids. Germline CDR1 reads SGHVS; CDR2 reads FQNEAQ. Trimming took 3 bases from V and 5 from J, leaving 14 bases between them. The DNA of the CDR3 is TGTGCCAGCAGCTTGTTGGCAGGGGCGGATCAGCCCCAGCATTTT. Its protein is CASSLLAGADQPQHF. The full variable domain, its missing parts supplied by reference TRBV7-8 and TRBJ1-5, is GAGVSQSPRYKVAKRGQDVALRCDPISGHVSLFWYQQALGQGPEFLTYFQNEAQLDKSGLPSDRFFAERPEGSVSTLKIQRTQQEDSAVYLCASSLLAGADQPQHFGDGTRLSIL.

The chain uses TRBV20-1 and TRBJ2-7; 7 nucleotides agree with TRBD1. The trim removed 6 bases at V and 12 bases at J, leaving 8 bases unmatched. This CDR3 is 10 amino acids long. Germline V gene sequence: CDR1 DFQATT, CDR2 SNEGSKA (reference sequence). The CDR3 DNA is TGCAGTGCCCTCGACAGGGCTGTGTACTTC. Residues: CSALDRAVYF.

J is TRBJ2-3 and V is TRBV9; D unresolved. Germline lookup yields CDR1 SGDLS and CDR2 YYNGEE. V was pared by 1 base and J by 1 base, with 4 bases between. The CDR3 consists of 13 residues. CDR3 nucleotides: TGTGCCAGCAGCGTAACAGGCACAGATACGCAGTATTTT. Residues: CASSVTGTDTQYF. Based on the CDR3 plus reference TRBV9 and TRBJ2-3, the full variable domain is DSGVTQTPKHLITATGQRVTLRCSPRSGDLSVYWYQQSLDQGLQFLIQYYNGEERAKGNILERFSAQQFPDLHSELNLSSLELGDSALYFCASSVTGTDTQYFGPGTRLTVL.

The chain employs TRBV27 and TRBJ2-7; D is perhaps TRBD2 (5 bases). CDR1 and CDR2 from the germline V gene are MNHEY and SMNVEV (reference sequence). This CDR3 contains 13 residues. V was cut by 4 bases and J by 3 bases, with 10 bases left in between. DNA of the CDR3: TGTGCCAGCAGTTCTCGGGATCACTACGAGCAGTACTTC. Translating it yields CASSSRDHYEQYF.

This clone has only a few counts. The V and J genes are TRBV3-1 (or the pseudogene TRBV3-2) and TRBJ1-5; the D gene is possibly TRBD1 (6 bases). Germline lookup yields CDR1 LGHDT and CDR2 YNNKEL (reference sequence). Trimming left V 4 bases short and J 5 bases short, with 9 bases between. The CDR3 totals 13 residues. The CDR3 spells CASSRDIDQPQHF. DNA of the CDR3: TGTGCCAGCAGCCGGGACATAGATCAGCCCCAGCATTTT.

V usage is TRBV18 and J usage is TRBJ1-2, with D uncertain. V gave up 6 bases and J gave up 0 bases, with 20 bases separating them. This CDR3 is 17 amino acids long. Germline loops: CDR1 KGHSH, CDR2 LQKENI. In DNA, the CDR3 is TGTGCCAGCTCCACCCTCGGAGGGTCCCCCGCTAACTATGGCTACACCTTC. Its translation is CASSTLGGSPANYGYTF.

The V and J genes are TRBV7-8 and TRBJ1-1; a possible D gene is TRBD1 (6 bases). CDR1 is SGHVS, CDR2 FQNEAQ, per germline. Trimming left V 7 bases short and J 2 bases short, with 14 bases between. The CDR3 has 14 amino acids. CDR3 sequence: CASTQGFSNTEAFF. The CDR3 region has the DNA TGTGCCAGCACCCAGGGGTTCTCTAACACTGAAGCTTTCTTT.

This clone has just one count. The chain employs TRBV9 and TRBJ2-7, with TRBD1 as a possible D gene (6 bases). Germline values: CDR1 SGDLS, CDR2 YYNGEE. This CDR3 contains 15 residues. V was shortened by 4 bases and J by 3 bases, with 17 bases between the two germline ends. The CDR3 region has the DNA TGTGCCAGCAGCCCTTCCGGGACACCAAGCTACGAGCAGTACTTC. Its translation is CASSPSGTPSYEQYF. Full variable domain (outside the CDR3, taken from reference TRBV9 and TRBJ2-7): DSGVTQTPKHLITATGQRVTLRCSPRSGDLSVYWYQQSLDQGLQFLIQYYNGEERAKGNILERFSAQQFPDLHSELNLSSLELGDSALYFCASSPSGTPSYEQYFGPGTRLTVT.

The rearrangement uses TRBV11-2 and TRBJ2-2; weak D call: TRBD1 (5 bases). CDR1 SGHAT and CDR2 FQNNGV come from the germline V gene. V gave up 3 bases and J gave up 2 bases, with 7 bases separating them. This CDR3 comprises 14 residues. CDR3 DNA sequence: TGTGCCAGCAGCTTTACAGGAAACACCGGGGAGCTGTTTTTT. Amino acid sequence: CASSFTGNTGELFF.

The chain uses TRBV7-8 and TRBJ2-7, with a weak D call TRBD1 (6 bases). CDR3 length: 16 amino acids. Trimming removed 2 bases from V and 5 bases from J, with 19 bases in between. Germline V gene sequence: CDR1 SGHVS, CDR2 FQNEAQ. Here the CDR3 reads CASSLSRGRGGDEQYF. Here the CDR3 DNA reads TGTGCCAGCAGCTTAAGCCGGGGCAGGGGTGGCGACGAGCAGTACTTC. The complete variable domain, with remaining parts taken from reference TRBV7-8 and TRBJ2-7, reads GAGVSQSPRYKVAKRGQDVALRCDPISGHVSLFWYQQALGQGPEFLTYFQNEAQLDKSGLPSDRFFAERPEGSVSTLKIQRTQQEDSAVYLCASSLSRGRGGDEQYFGPGTRLTVT.

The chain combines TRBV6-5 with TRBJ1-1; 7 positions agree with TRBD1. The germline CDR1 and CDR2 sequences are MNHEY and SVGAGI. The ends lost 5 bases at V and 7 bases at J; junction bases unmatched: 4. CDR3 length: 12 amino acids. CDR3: CASSRTGVEAFF. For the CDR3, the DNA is TGTGCCAGCAGTCGGACAGGAGTTGAAGCTTTCTTT.

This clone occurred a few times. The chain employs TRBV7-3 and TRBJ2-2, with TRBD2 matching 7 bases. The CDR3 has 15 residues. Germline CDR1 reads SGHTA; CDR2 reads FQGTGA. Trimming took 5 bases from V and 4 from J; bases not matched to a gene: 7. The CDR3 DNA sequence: TGTGCCAGCAGCCTGACGGGGGGAAGCACCGGGGAGCTGTTTTTT. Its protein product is CASSLTGGSTGELFF.

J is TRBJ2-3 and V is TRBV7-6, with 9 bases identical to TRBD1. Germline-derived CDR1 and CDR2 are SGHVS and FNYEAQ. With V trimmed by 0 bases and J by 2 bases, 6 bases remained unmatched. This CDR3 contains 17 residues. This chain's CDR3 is CASSLAPGTGITDTQYF. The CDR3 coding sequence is TGTGCCAGCAGCTTAGCGCCCGGGACAGGGATCACAGATACGCAGTATTTT.